This T cell receptor (beta chain) was captured in a study of glioma-infiltrating T cells. Of note for this clonotype: What it binds is unknown.

Deletions cut 9 bases from V and 2 bases from J, with 13 bases between. The length of the CDR3 is 13 residues. Germline loops: CDR1 ENHRY, CDR2 SYGVKD. Amplification of TCR alpha and beta CDR3 regions from RNA used iRepertoire nested multiplex PCR. TCRdb re-analysed the multiplex PCR reads in MiXCR, keeping a single row per CDR3 protein. The table records about 400,000 distinct CDR3 sequences, more than 35% of them present only once. Points from the study as a whole: A blood CDR3 motif signature was depleted in highly divergent patients.

The source material was glioma tissue, nonneoplastic brain tissue, or PBMCs (not recorded which). The chain carries TRBV10-3 and TRBJ2-5; D tentatively reads TRBD1 or TRBD2 (5 bases each). This TCR was sampled from a human donor with low-grade glioma or glioblastoma, undergoing nonglioma brain surgery, or in good health (not recorded which). The CDR3 sequence is CAISRDLQETQYF. The DNA for the CDR3 is TGTGCCATTAGTAGGGACCTACAAGAGACCCAGTACTTC.